This entry lists 20 T cell receptor beta chains sequenced from one sample in a study of control samples from healthy donors and cancer patients. Produced via immunoSEQ multiplex PCR; TCRdb's table is partial and in-frame only. The table lists under 150,000 clones, around 93% of them singletons, with 1.5% to 2% in the top ten. Sequencing was performed on PBMCs. The receptors were gathered from a man aged 50 to 59 with head and neck cancer.

The V call is TRBV12-3 or TRBV12-4, the J call TRBJ2-3; the D is unclear. The CDR3 contains 12 residues. The ends were cut back, 5 bases at V and 0 bases at J, with 3 bases in the middle. CDR3 sequence (DNA): TGTGCCAGCAGTCTAAGCACAGATACGCAGTATTTT. It codes for CASSLSTDTQYF.

The rearrangement joins TRBV2 to TRBJ2-1; D perhaps matches TRBD1 (6 bases). The germline V gene has CDR1 SNHLY and CDR2 FYNNEI. The CDR3 runs to 17 residues. Trimming removed 6 bases at V and 0 bases at J, with 18 bases between. CDR3 loop: CASSRNLGGSSYNEQFF. The CDR3 coding sequence is TGTGCCAGCAGCCGAAACCTTGGGGGCAGCTCCTACAATGAGCAGTTCTTC.

The chain carries TRBV27 and TRBJ2-3; perhaps TRBD1 as D (6 bases). CDR3 length: 15 residues. The germline V and J ends were trimmed by 3 bases and 11 bases, with 21 bases remaining between them. CDR1 and CDR2 (germline): MNHEY, SMNVEV (reference sequence). The CDR3 DNA reads TGTGCCAGCAGTTTGGGGGCGGGTGAGAGTGGGTGGCAGTATTTT. This translates into CASSLGAGESGWQYF.

The V call is TRBV30, the J call TRBJ1-4; D unclear. The CDR3 is 14 amino acids. Per germline, CDR1 GTSNPN and CDR2 SVGIG (reference sequence). Trimming shortened V by 2 bases and J by 8 bases, and 15 bases separated the two germline ends. This CDR3 reads CAWSTGFNPEKLFF. The CDR3 nucleotides are TGTGCCTGGAGTACGGGATTCAATCCCGAAAAACTGTTTTTT.

The chain joins TRBV18 to TRBJ1-1; D is perhaps TRBD1 (5 bases). The CDR3 is made up of 13 amino acids. CDR1 KGHSH and CDR2 LQKENI come from the germline V gene. V dropped 1 base and J dropped 8 bases, with 11 bases sitting between them. The CDR3 nucleotides are TGTGCCAGCTCACCACACCACCGGGACGAAGCTTTCTTT. This gives the protein CASSPHHRDEAFF.

The V and J genes are TRBV27 and TRBJ2-1; D may match TRBD1 or TRBD2 (6 bases each). Germline loops: CDR1 MNHEY, CDR2 SMNVEV (reference sequence). V was pared by 3 bases and J by 15 bases, with 15 bases between. The length of the CDR3 is 12 residues. CDR3 amino acids: CASSLRGAVRFF. DNA for the CDR3: TGTGCCAGCAGTTTGAGGGGGGCGGTGAGGTTCTTC.

This chain connects TRBV5-5 to TRBJ2-5; 7 bases fit TRBD1. Trimming removed 4 bases from V and 3 bases from J; junction bases left unmatched: 3. Germline-derived CDR1 and CDR2 are SGHKS and YYEKEE (reference sequence). The CDR3 consists of 13 residues. The CDR3 here is CASSATGKETQYF. CDR3 in DNA: TGTGCCAGCAGCGCGACAGGGAAAGAGACCCAGTACTTC.

A single count supports this clone. The V call is TRBV7-6, the J call TRBJ2-1, with 12 bases that match TRBD2. CDR3 length: 16 residues. With 2 bases clipped from V and 8 bases from J, the junction kept 7 bases outside the gene matches. Germline CDR1 SGHVS, CDR2 FNYEAQ. The CDR3 DNA sequence: TGTGCCAGCAGCTTATCCCTAGCGGGGGGGCGAGATGAGCAGTTCTTC. This encodes CASSLSLAGGRDEQFF.

This chain links TRBV7-9 with TRBJ2-3, with a possible D match to TRBD1 (5 bases). Per germline, CDR1 SEHNR and CDR2 FQNEAQ (reference sequence). The CDR3 contains 13 residues. V was shortened by 6 bases and J by 6 bases, with 13 bases between the two germline ends. CDR3: CASRKQGADTQYF. The CDR3 region has the DNA TGTGCCAGCAGAAAACAAGGGGCGGATACGCAGTATTTT.

This clone appeared a few times. The rearrangement uses TRBV6-5 and TRBJ1-2, with a possible D match to TRBD1 (5 bases). CDR1 MNHEY and CDR2 SVGAGI come from the germline V gene. The CDR3 runs 14 residues. The ends were cut back, 7 bases at V and 0 bases at J, with 12 bases in the middle. CDR3 loop: CASTTRQTNYGYTF. The DNA of the CDR3 is TGTGCCAGCACCACAAGACAGACTAACTATGGCTACACCTTC.

The V and J genes are TRBV5-1 and TRBJ1-5; no reliable D call. V dropped 4 bases and J dropped 0 bases, with 11 bases sitting between them. Per the germline V gene, CDR1 is SGHRS and CDR2 is YFSETQ. This CDR3 contains 15 residues. CDR3 region: CASSPDGYSNQPQHF. The CDR3 DNA sequence: TGCGCCAGCAGCCCGGACGGGTATAGCAATCAGCCCCAGCATTTT.

J is TRBJ2-7 and V is TRBV7-2; D uncertain. Trimming shortened V by 2 bases and J by 3 bases, and 8 bases separated the two germline ends. This CDR3 spans 13 amino acids. Germline CDR1 reads SGHTA; CDR2 reads FQGNSA. The CDR3, as DNA: TGTGCCAGCAGCTTAACCGGTGGCTACGAGCAGTACTTC. This translates into CASSLTGGYEQYF.

This rearrangement joins TRBV7-9 to TRBJ1-6; 7 nucleotides agree with TRBD1. After removal of 2 bases from V and 9 bases from J, the junction contained 7 bases not matched to a gene. The CDR3 is 15 amino acids. CDR1 is SEHNR, CDR2 FQNEAQ, per germline (reference sequence). This chain's CDR3 is CASSLKRPGGSPLHF. For the CDR3, the DNA is TGTGCCAGCAGCTTAAAACGCCCAGGGGGTTCACCCCTCCACTTT.

The CDR3 loop reads CATSDLARGGNEQFF. The CDR3 region has the DNA TGTGCCACCAGTGATTTAGCTAGAGGGGGTAATGAGCAGTTCTTC. The rearrangement links TRBV24-1 to TRBJ2-1; D possibly corresponds to TRBD1 (6 bases). CDR3 length equals 15 residues. V gave up 1 base and J gave up 7 bases, with 13 bases separating them. Germline CDR1 is KGHDR and CDR2 is SFDVKD.

The CDR3: CASSSGLVNEQFF. The CDR3 DNA is TGTGCCAGCAGCTCCGGACTAGTCAATGAGCAGTTCTTC. The gene calls are TRBV11-2 and TRBJ2-1, with 7 bases aligning to TRBD2. This CDR3 is 13 amino acids long. Per the germline V gene, CDR1 is SGHAT and CDR2 is FQNNGV. J lost 6 bases, V lost 4 bases, and 3 bases had no gene match.

The chain combines TRBV11-2 with TRBJ1-6; no clear D. V was clipped by 0 bases and J by 10 bases, with 13 bases between them. CDR1 is SGHAT and CDR2 is FQNNGV in the germline V gene. This CDR3 has 15 amino acids. The CDR3 loop reads CASSLDPGLGSPLHF. CDR3 DNA: TGTGCCAGCAGCTTAGATCCCGGGCTGGGATCACCCCTCCACTTT. The variable domain in full, with the rest retrieved from reference TRBV11-2 and TRBJ1-6, is EAGVAQSPRYKIIEKRQSVAFWCNPISGHATLYWYQQILGQGPKLLIQFQNNGVVDDSQLPKDRFSAERLKGVDSTLKIQPAKLEDSAVYLCASSLDPGLGSPLHFGNGTRLTVT.

V is TRBV5-6 and J is TRBJ1-1; D is undetermined. The CDR3 consists of 17 residues. Germline loops: CDR1 SGHDT, CDR2 YYEEEE. The ends were cut back, 1 base at V and 2 bases at J, with 18 bases in the middle. This CDR3 reads CASSLFSPARGNTEAFF. The CDR3 DNA is TGTGCCAGCAGCTTGTTCTCGCCCGCGCGGGGTAACACTGAAGCTTTCTTT.

This clone turned up a few times. The chain carries TRBV6-2 or TRBV6-3 and TRBJ2-3; TRBD1 aligns across 8 bases. This CDR3 has 15 residues. Trimming took 2 bases from V and 6 from J; bases not matched to a gene: 7. The germline V gene has CDR1 MNHEY and CDR2 SVGEGT. Written as DNA, the CDR3 is TGTGCCAGCAGTTACGCGGACAGGGCCCCGGATACGCAGTATTTT. Translation gives CASSYADRAPDTQYF.

The chain joins TRBV9 to TRBJ2-7; D unclear. The germline V and J ends were trimmed by 5 bases and 0 bases, with 6 bases remaining between them. The CDR3 sequence is 12 residues long. Germline V gene sequence: CDR1 SGDLS, CDR2 YYNGEE. DNA of the CDR3: TGTGCCAGCAGTTTCAACTCCTACGAGCAGTACTTC. Amino acid sequence: CASSFNSYEQYF. The full variable domain, with the rest looked up from reference TRBV9 and TRBJ2-7, is DSGVTQTPKHLITATGQRVTLRCSPRSGDLSVYWYQQSLDQGLQFLIQYYNGEERAKGNILERFSAQQFPDLHSELNLSSLELGDSALYFCASSFNSYEQYFGPGTRLTVT.

The chain has TRBV9 and TRBJ1-4, with a weak D call TRBD1 (6 bases). Germline-derived CDR1 and CDR2 are SGDLS and YYNGEE. The ends were cut back, 0 bases at V and 4 bases at J, with 13 bases in the middle. The CDR3 totals 16 residues. CDR3 sequence: CASSVGTGQINEKLFF. CDR3 DNA: TGTGCCAGCAGCGTAGGGACCGGACAGATTAATGAAAAACTGTTTTTT.